This TCR beta chain was sequenced in a study of lung T cells in sarcoidosis with Löfgren's syndrome (TCRdb year 2017). Study-level background: Sarcoidosis was described as a granulomatous, mainly pulmonary disease marked by CD4+ T cell accumulation in bronchoalveolar lavage fluid. The repertoire analyses concentrated on Lofgren's syndrome patients. Study-wide findings and limitations: The study only suggested recognition of a sarcoidosis-associated antigen, and the antigen remained putative and unidentified. TRAV12-1 and TRBV2 were reported as the most expanded V gene segments in Löfgren's syndrome patients compared with control subjects. In alphabeta pairing analysis, TRAV12-1 preferentially paired with TRBV2, and these paired TCRs showed CDR3 homology. CDR3 motifs in TRAV12-1 and TRBV2 were reported to be shared across several Lofgren's syndrome patients, which suggests public CD4+ TCR repertoires.

This clonotype was picked up a small number of times. Its target antigen remains unknown. No clone much larger than this one lies a single base away; base qualities are absent. TCR repertoires were profiled from CD4+ T cells obtained by bronchoalveolar lavage. The CDR3, from cysteine to phenylalanine, totals 16 residues. Only the CDR3 portion is preserved as DNA: 48 bases, with reading frame beginning at the first base. V and J are truncated by 2 bases and 5 bases respectively, leaving an intervening sequence of 13 bases. In the germline V gene, CDR1 corresponds to ENHRY and CDR2 to SYGVKD. TCRdb names Illumina MiSeq as the instrument used. Clones were called with MiXCR by TCRdb after fastp trimmed the public reads at Q25, and only in-frame beta chains were retained. A single entry per CDR3 protein holds the most common genes and DNA from its merged rows. The sample table holds several thousand distinct CDR3 sequences, of which less than 20% were seen once. The top ten constitute under 7.5% of the sample.

Here the chain combines TRBV10-3 and TRBJ1-6; a confident D gene designation cannot be given. The sequencing sample was made of CD4+ T cells from bronchoalveolar lavage. This TCR was sampled from a human donor with sarcoidosis (Löfgren's syndrome or another form), or a control subject (not recorded which). This receptor has the CDR3 CAISEGRVSDNSPLHF. The nucleotide sequence is TGTGCCATCAGTGAGGGTAGGGTGTCGGATAATTCACCCCTCCACTTT.